Listed here is a single T cell receptor (beta chain). What it binds is unknown. A single base separates this from a much larger clone, so it may be a read error. The lymph nodes were axillary draining lymph nodes from breast cancer patients. The CDR3 consists of 13 residues. CDR1 SGHRS and CDR2 YFSETQ come from the germline V gene. The entry originates in a study of breast tumors, draining lymph nodes, adjacent tissues. Findings and caveats of the study: Luminal-like breast cancer showed significantly greater tumor-nontumor repertoire similarity than basal-like breast cancer did. Most tumor T cells seemingly derive from lymph node, then expand in tumor. Data only fit, rather than demonstrated, lymph node origin of most tumor T cells. Tumors had less TCR diversity than lymph nodes, more than nontumor tissue.

MiXCR, applied by TCRdb to the multiplex PCR reads, yields one record per CDR3 protein. The repertoire holds over 130,000 distinct CDR3 sequences, with around a third as singletons. The sequenced sample consisted of axillary lymph node tissue. V and J are TRBV5-1 and TRBJ2-7; 7 bases line up with TRBD1. The TCR originated in a female donor with breast cancer. Some clones in this sample may be carry-over from other donors' samples. The CDR3 loop reads CANSGDSFYDQYF. CDR3 nucleotide sequence: TGCGCCAACAGTGGGGACAGTTTCTACGACCAGTACTTC.